The rows below give T cell receptor beta chains drawn from one sample of a study of T cells in Graves' hyperthyroidism and ophthalmopathy. TCRdb processed the multiplex PCR reads anew with MiXCR; each CDR3 protein has one entry. The sample has around 720,000 distinct CDR3 sequences; roughly a third are singletons. Sequencing was carried out using blood. The receptors were gathered from a middle-aged woman with Graves' hyperthyroidism. Both conserved end residues are trimmed from each CDR3. Not every row has a clone size; where given, it reads once, few, many or a size class.

size,J,V,CDR3
NA,TRBJ1-1,TRBV7-2,ASSQDLGVWLEAF
few,TRBJ2-2,TRBV5-8,ASSRTGYGTGELF
many,TRBJ1-1,TRBV29-1,SVVPQFGRWANTEAF
NA,TRBJ2-7,TRBV7-6,ASSLGVGGFPHEQY
NA,TRBJ1-1,TRBV7-9,ASSYGPTEAF
NA,TRBJ1-1,TRBV6-5,ASRKDHSAEAF
NA,TRBJ1-1,TRBV13,ASSLGRFSGTTLD
many,TRBJ1-2,TRBV20-1,SAKPHNYGYT
many,TRBJ1-1,TRBV5-1,ASSFHELNTEAF
many,TRBJ1-2,TRBV25-1,ASRTAVGGYT
few,TRBJ1-4,TRBV19,ASSIRPTGTNEKLF
NA,TRBJ1-5,TRBV10-1,ASRHGFRTEIEFSNQPQH
NA,TRBJ1-1,TRBV11-2,ASRNYPRGGMNTEAF
many,TRBJ1-2,TRBV10-3,AISDDYGYT
many,TRBJ1-4,TRBV6-6,ASSYLDLNEKLF
few,TRBJ1-1,TRBV6-2/TRBV6-3,ASSDPPPGVTEAF
few,TRBJ1-1,TRBV14,ASSQDTGTSAF
NA,TRBJ2-2,TRBV10-3,ASKPTDTGELF
many,TRBJ2-5,TRBV10-3,AIRSDRGGLETQY
NA,TRBJ2-7,TRBV29-1,SVDFDRGSQYEQY